This is a list of T cell receptor beta chains from one sample in a study of blood T cell repertoires in COVID-19. The assay was immunoSEQ multiplex PCR, and TCRdb's table has in-frame clones only and misses some. The sample records roughly 340,000 clones, approximately 88% being singletons. Sequencing was carried out using peripheral blood. Receptors originate from a woman younger than 45 with COVID-19, enrolled during active disease. Each CDR3 is given with its conserved first and last residue. A D gene is named only where the DNA matches it firmly. Clone size is stated in some rows and not others, as once, few, many or a class when expanded.

D gene	clone size	J gene	V gene	CDR3 DNA	CDR3 protein
NA	NA	TRBJ2-2	TRBV19	TGTGCCAGTAGTAGCCGGGACTGGGGCCTGAGGAGAACCGGGGAGCTGTTTTTT	CASSSRDWGLRRTGELFF
TRBD2	once	TRBJ2-2	TRBV11-2	TGTGCCAGCAGCTCCGGGACTAGCAATACCGGGGAGCTGTTTTTT	CASSSGTSNTGELFF
TRBD1	NA	TRBJ1-1	TRBV6-5	TGTGCCAGCCACCCCGGGACAGGGACGACTGAAGCTTTCTTT	CASHPGTGTTEAFF
NA	NA	TRBJ1-1	TRBV4-1	TGCGCCAGCAGCCAAGAAATGGGCCGCCTGAACACTGAAGCTTTCTTT	CASSQEMGRLNTEAFF
TRBD2	NA	TRBJ2-1	TRBV19	TGTGCCAGTAGTATTACCCCGGGAGGATCCGGTGAGCAGTTCTTC	CASSITPGGSGEQFF
NA	NA	TRBJ2-5	TRBV7-2	TGTGCCAGCAGCTTCACCGGGACTGGCAAAGAGACCCAGTACTTC	CASSFTGTGKETQYF
NA	once	TRBJ2-7	TRBV12-3/TRBV12-4	TGTGCCAGCAGTCGGGCCAGGGTATTCGAGCAGTACTTC	CASSRARVFEQYF
NA	NA	TRBJ2-5	TRBV18	TGTGCCAGCTCGGCAGGGGAGGGCCCCCAGTACTTC	CASSAGEGPQYF
TRBD1	NA	TRBJ2-5	TRBV28	TGTGCCAGCAGTTCCTACAGGGGGCGAGGAGAGACCCAGTACTTC	CASSSYRGRGETQYF
NA	NA	TRBJ2-3	TRBV24-1	TGTGCCACCAGTGATCCAGGGAGGACAGATACGCAGTATTTT	CATSDPGRTDTQYF
NA	NA	TRBJ2-7	TRBV5-1	TGCGCCAGCAGCACGGGCCATACAGGGAAGTACGAGCAGTACTTC	CASSTGHTGKYEQYF
NA	NA	TRBJ2-6	TRBV10-3	TGTGCCATCAGTGAATTAGCGGACCGGGGGGCCAACGTCCTGACTTTC	CAISELADRGANVLTF
TRBD2	NA	TRBJ2-5	TRBV30	TGTGCCTGGAGTGACAGACTAGCGGGGCAAGAGACCCAGTACTTC	CAWSDRLAGQETQYF